These 28 T cell receptor beta chains were all obtained from the same sample, sequenced in a study of OX40 agonist ivuxolimab in advanced cancers. Measured with immunoSEQ multiplex PCR; TCRdb has only the in-frame clones, and not every one. The data show about 58,000 clones, about 87% seen once. The sequencing used CD4+ or CD8+ T cells sorted from blood, collected in a trial of the OX40 agonist ivuxolimab. The receptors stem from an adult with an advanced solid tumor such as melanoma, head and neck, liver or kidney cancer.

For this clone: Different DNA sequences within this sample yield the same CDR3. The V gene is TRBV7-3, the J gene TRBJ1-1; TRBD1 agrees at 8 bases. Per germline, CDR1 SGHTA and CDR2 FQGTGA. After removal of 5 bases from V and 5 bases from J, the junction contained 7 bases not matched to a gene. The CDR3 extends over 14 amino acids. Here the CDR3 reads CASSRLGQGTEAFF. CDR3 coding DNA: TGTGCCAGCAGCAGGTTAGGACAGGGAACTGAAGCTTTCTTT. Looking up the rest from reference TRBV7-3 and TRBJ1-1 gives the full variable domain: GAGVSQTPSNKVTEKGKYVELRCDPISGHTALYWYRQSLGQGPEFLIYFQGTGAADDSGLPNDRFFAVRPEGSVSTLKIQRTERGDSAVYLCASSRLGQGTEAFFGQGTRLTVV.

The chain employs TRBV15 and TRBJ2-1; D might be TRBD2 (6 bases). Between the trimmed V and J ends, which lost 0 bases and 4 bases, there was a span of 16 bases. Germline-derived CDR1 and CDR2 are LNHNV and YYDKDF (reference sequence). The CDR3 has 17 residues. In DNA form, the CDR3 reads TGTGCCACCAGCAGAGATCGGGATAGCGGAACATACAATGAGCAGTTCTTC. Its protein product is CATSRDRDSGTYNEQFF.

This rearrangement joins TRBV6-5 to TRBJ2-1; D assignment may be TRBD1 or TRBD2 (5 bases each). Trimming removed 9 bases from V and 8 bases from J, with 23 bases in between. Germline V gene data show CDR1 as MNHEY and CDR2 as SVGAGI. The CDR3 loop spans 15 amino acids. DNA for the CDR3: TGTGCCAGTAGGGGTGGACTTGGACGGTTCGATGAGCAGTTCTTC. Translation: CASRGGLGRFDEQFF.

The chain employs TRBV29-1 and TRBJ2-3; maybe TRBD1 (5 bases). Germline values: CDR1 SQVTM, CDR2 ANQGSEA. V lost 7 bases and J lost 2, with 13 bases in between. The CDR3 has 13 residues. The CDR3: CSADSSITDTQYF. The CDR3 DNA follows: TGCAGCGCAGACAGTAGTATCACAGATACGCAGTATTTT.

The J gene is TRBJ2-2, the V gene TRBV5-4; TRBD2 agrees at 7 bases. The CDR3 has 15 amino acids. The junction had 3 bases not matched to a gene; V was cut back by 4 bases and J by 0 bases. Germline values: CDR1 SGHNT, CDR2 YYREEE (reference sequence). The CDR3 nucleotides are TGTGCCAGCAGCCCGGGACTATCGAACACCGGGGAGCTGTTTTTT. As protein: CASSPGLSNTGELFF.

The rearrangement joins TRBV7-2 to TRBJ2-1; 7 positions agree with TRBD2. Unmatched junction bases numbered 24, after V lost 4 bases and J lost 3 bases. Germline CDR1 and CDR2: SGHTA and FQGNSA. This CDR3 has 21 residues. CDR3 sequence reads: CASSSALGGGTYDKGYNEQFF. CDR3 sequence (DNA): TGTGCCAGCAGCTCAGCTTTGGGGGGGGGAACCTATGACAAGGGCTACAATGAGCAGTTCTTC.

This chain uses TRBV27 with TRBJ1-1; D not certain. CDR3 length: 14 amino acids. CDR1 is MNHEY and CDR2 is SMNVEV in the germline V gene (reference sequence). Trimming cost V 3 bases and J 4 bases, with 12 bases left between them. For the CDR3, the DNA is TGTGCCAGCAGTTTGGCCAGGTTAGGCACTGAAGCTTTCTTT. Translating gives CASSLARLGTEAFF.

The chain couples TRBV28 to TRBJ1-5; weak D call: TRBD1 (5 bases). The germline gives CDR1 MDHEN, CDR2 SYDVKM. The CDR3 has 14 amino acids. V shed 3 bases and J shed 2 bases, with 8 bases lying between them. CDR3 sequence: CASSLGGGNQPQHF. CDR3 nucleotides: TGTGCCAGCAGTTTGGGGGGAGGCAATCAGCCCCAGCATTTT.

The chain has TRBV5-4 and TRBJ2-5; D may be TRBD1 or TRBD2 (5 bases each). The CDR3 totals 13 residues. V was cut by 0 bases and J by 5 bases, with 8 bases left in between. CDR1 is SGHNT, CDR2 YYREEE, per germline (reference sequence). DNA of the CDR3: TGTGCCAGCAGCTTGGCCGGGGACGAGACCCAGTACTTC. It is translated as CASSLAGDETQYF.

This clone was found once. In DNA form, the CDR3 reads TGCAGCGTTGAGGCAGCTTCTGGCGGCTACACCTTC. It yields the protein CSVEAASGGYTF. The chain links TRBV29-1 to TRBJ1-2; D not certain. The germline gives CDR1 SQVTM, CDR2 ANQGSEA. The CDR3 totals 12 residues. V lost 3 bases and J 8 bases, leaving 13 bases between the germline ends.

The V call is TRBV5-4, the J call TRBJ1-4; TRBD1 matches 10 bases. Germline lookup yields CDR1 SGHNT and CDR2 YYREEE (reference sequence). This CDR3 region has 15 residues. Trimming cost V 5 bases and J 5 bases; bases outside gene matches: 6. CDR3 protein: CASSLPGQGNEKLFF. The CDR3 DNA sequence: TGTGCCAGCAGTTTACCGGGACAGGGGAATGAAAAACTGTTTTTT.

This chain links TRBV19 with TRBJ2-7; the match to TRBD2 covers 13 bases. V lost 5 bases to trimming and J lost 7 bases; unmatched junction nucleotides: 11. Germline loops: CDR1 LNHDA, CDR2 SQIVND (reference sequence). The CDR3 totals 16 residues. The CDR3 is CASSAVGLAGLREQYF. Written as DNA, the CDR3 is TGTGCCAGTAGTGCAGTGGGACTAGCGGGACTTCGGGAGCAGTACTTC. Full variable domain (outside the CDR3, taken from reference TRBV19 and TRBJ2-7): DGGITQSPKYLFRKEGQNVTLSCEQNLNHDAMYWYRQDPGQGLRLIYYSQIVNDFQKGDIAEGYSVSREKKESFPLTVTSAQKNPTAFYLCASSAVGLAGLREQYFGPGTRLTVT.

In nucleotides, the CDR3 is TGTGCCAGCAGCAAATCCCAGTCTAATAGCAATCAGCCCCAGCATTTT. It is translated as CASSKSQSNSNQPQHF. The V gene is TRBV21-1, the J gene TRBJ1-5. TRBV21-1 is a pseudogene. The CDR3 sequence is 16 residues long.

This sequence joins TRBV7-8 and TRBJ1-1; D may be TRBD1 (6 bases). The CDR3 is made up of 14 amino acids. Trimming shortened V by 2 bases and J by 3 bases, and 10 bases separated the two germline ends. Per germline, CDR1 SGHVS and CDR2 FQNEAQ. For the CDR3, the DNA is TGTGCCAGCAGCTTAACACAGGGTGACACTGAAGCTTTCTTT. It encodes CASSLTQGDTEAFF.

This rearrangement joins TRBV18 to TRBJ1-4, with unresolved D. This CDR3 is 15 amino acids long. Germline V gene lookup returns CDR1 KGHSH and CDR2 LQKENI. The V and J ends lost 8 bases and 0 bases respectively, with 13 bases between them. The CDR3 bases are TGTGCCAGCCTCCCTCAAGTTGCAACTAATGAAAAACTGTTTTTT. Its protein product is CASLPQVATNEKLFF.

The count of this clone is one. The gene calls are TRBV28 and TRBJ2-5, with TRBD1 matching over 8 bases. Germline V gives CDR1 MDHEN, CDR2 SYDVKM. The J segment lost 3 bases and the V segment lost 7 bases, leaving 13 bases of the junction unmatched. CDR3 size: 16 residues. CDR3 coding DNA: TGTGCCAGCACCCCCTTCGGACAACAGGGGGAAGAGACCCAGTACTTC. Amino acid sequence: CASTPFGQQGEETQYF.

V and J are TRBV2 and TRBJ1-5, with no clear D. V lost 3 bases and J lost 2, with 11 bases in between. Germline V CDR1 and CDR2: SNHLY, FYNNEI. CDR3 length equals 15 residues. The CDR3 nucleotides are TGTGCCAGCAGTGAGGCAGAAGCGGGCAATCAGCCCCAGCATTTT. Amino acids: CASSEAEAGNQPQHF.

This chain joins TRBV28 and TRBJ1-1; D uncertain. V lost 6 bases and J 0 bases, leaving 14 bases between the germline ends. Germline values: CDR1 MDHEN, CDR2 SYDVKM. This CDR3 spans 15 amino acids. The CDR3 sequence is CASSTSWRVNTEAFF. The CDR3, as DNA: TGTGCCAGCAGCACAAGCTGGAGGGTGAACACTGAAGCTTTCTTT.

This clone was counted once. This chain's CDR3 is CASSPRPGRAMGEQFF. CDR3 sequence (DNA): TGTGCCAGCAGCCCTAGGCCAGGCAGAGCAATGGGTGAGCAGTTCTTC. The V call is TRBV7-8, the J call TRBJ2-1; D unresolved. Trimming pared 5 bases from V and 9 bases from J, leaving 23 bases between. This CDR3 has 16 residues. The germline V gene encodes CDR1 SGHVS and CDR2 FQNEAQ.

This clone was recorded a few times. The chain carries TRBV28 and TRBJ2-7; 16 nucleotides agree with TRBD2. The junction had 8 bases not matched to a gene; V was cut back by 5 bases and J by 7 bases. The germline V gene has CDR1 MDHEN and CDR2 SYDVKM. This CDR3 is built from 16 residues. Here the CDR3 DNA reads TGTGCCAGCAGTGCACCGGGACTAGCGGGAGGGCCGGAGCAGTACTTC. This encodes CASSAPGLAGGPEQYF. Full variable domain (outside the CDR3, taken from reference TRBV28 and TRBJ2-7): DVKVTQSSRYLVKRTGEKVFLECVQDMDHENMFWYRQDPGLGLRLIYFSYDVKMKEKGDIPEGYSVSREKKERFSLILESASTNQTSMYLCASSAPGLAGGPEQYFGPGTRLTVT.

The chain employs TRBV5-1 and TRBJ1-5, with D possibly matching TRBD1 (5 bases). This CDR3 is 15 amino acids long. The V gene lost 4 bases and the J gene lost 6 bases, with 17 bases spanning the gap. Germline CDR1 SGHRS, CDR2 YFSETQ. CDR3 region: CASSRDPGARQPQHF. The CDR3 DNA reads TGCGCCAGCAGCCGGGACCCTGGGGCGCGTCAGCCCCAGCATTTT.

V usage is TRBV7-2 and J usage is TRBJ1-5, with 8 bases aligning to TRBD1. Germline lookup yields CDR1 SGHTA and CDR2 FQGNSA. The CDR3 runs 16 residues. V dropped 6 bases and J dropped 3; count of bases not matched to a gene: 10. CDR3: CASSPEPGQVNQPQHF. The CDR3 DNA reads as TGTGCCAGCAGTCCTGAACCGGGACAGGTCAATCAGCCCCAGCATTTT.

This chain uses TRBV7-2 with TRBJ1-6; D is undetermined. Trimming removed 0 bases from V and 8 bases from J, with 14 bases in between. Germline CDR1 is SGHTA and CDR2 is FQGNSA. The CDR3 runs to 16 residues. The DNA of the CDR3 is TGTGCCAGCAGCTTAGCGGTAGTAGCTTCTGATTCACCCCTCCACTTT. Translating it yields CASSLAVVASDSPLHF.

The chain is built from TRBV18 and TRBJ1-6; weak D call: TRBD1 (6 bases). The CDR3 is 17 amino acids. Trimming took 2 bases from V and 6 from J, leaving 17 bases between them. Germline V gene data show CDR1 as KGHSH and CDR2 as LQKENI. The CDR3 spells CASSPSLIMDSNSPLHF. In DNA, the CDR3 is TGTGCCAGCTCACCATCATTGATAATGGACAGTAATTCACCCCTCCACTTT.

The chain links TRBV5-1 to TRBJ2-7, with 10 positions matching TRBD2. After removal of 7 bases from V and 6 bases from J, the junction contained 10 bases not matched to a gene. The germline gives CDR1 SGHRS, CDR2 YFSETQ. The CDR3 has 14 residues. CDR3 amino acids: CASGLAGGSVEQYF. The CDR3 coding sequence is TGCGCCAGCGGATTAGCGGGAGGATCTGTCGAGCAGTACTTC.

The chain recombines TRBV11-3 with TRBJ2-2, with TRBD2 matching over 8 bases. Looked up from germline, CDR1 is SGHNT and CDR2 is YENEEA. This CDR3 contains 16 residues. V was clipped by 5 bases and J by 5 bases; unmatched bases: 10. CDR3 sequence (DNA): TGTGCCAGCAGCCTTAGTTGGGCGGGGGGAACCGGGGAGCTGTTTTTT. It yields the protein CASSLSWAGGTGELFF. The variable domain in full, completed from reference TRBV11-3 and TRBJ2-2, reads EAGVVQSPRYKIIEKKQPVAFWCNPISGHNTLYWYLQNLGQGPELLIRYENEEAVDDSQLPKDRFSAERLKGVDSTLKIQPAELGDSAVYLCASSLSWAGGTGELFFGEGSRLTVL.

Only a few counts were recorded for this clone. The chain carries TRBV7-6 and TRBJ1-5; the D is unclear. The V and J ends lost 3 bases and 7 bases respectively, with 10 bases between them. The CDR3 has 13 amino acids. CDR1 is SGHVS, CDR2 FNYEAQ, per germline. As DNA, the CDR3 is TGTGCCAGCAGCTTCGCCGAAGAGCAGCCCCAGCATTTT. Translating it yields CASSFAEEQPQHF.

The chain couples TRBV5-7 to TRBJ1-2, with TRBD1 matching over 7 bases. TRBV5-7 is an open reading frame, and its role is uncertain. V lost 4 bases and J lost 3; bases outside the gene matches: 18. This CDR3 is built from 18 residues. The CDR3 sequence: CASSPLTSDRPRDYGYTF. The CDR3 bases are TGTGCCAGCAGCCCTTTGACCTCGGACAGGCCTCGAGACTATGGCTACACCTTC.